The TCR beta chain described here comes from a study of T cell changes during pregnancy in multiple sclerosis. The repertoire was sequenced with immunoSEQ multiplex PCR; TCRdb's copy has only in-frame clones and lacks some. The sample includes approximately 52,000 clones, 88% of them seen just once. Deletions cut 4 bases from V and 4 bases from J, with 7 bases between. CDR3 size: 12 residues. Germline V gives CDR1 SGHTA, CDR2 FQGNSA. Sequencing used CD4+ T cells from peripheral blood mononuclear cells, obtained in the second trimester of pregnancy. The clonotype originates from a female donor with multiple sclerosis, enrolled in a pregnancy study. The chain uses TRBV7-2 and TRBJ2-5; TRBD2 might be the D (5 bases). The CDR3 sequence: CASSSSPETQYF. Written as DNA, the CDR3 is TGTGCCAGCAGCTCTAGCCCAGAGACCCAGTACTTC.